This TCR beta chain appears in the sequencing data of a study of T cell changes during pregnancy in multiple sclerosis. Method: immunoSEQ multiplex PCR; TCRdb's copy keeps in-frame clones and lacks some. The sample gives around 69,000 clones, 80% to 95% of which show up once; more than 2% is in the top ten. Germline V gene data show CDR1 as SGDLS and CDR2 as YYNGEE. J lost 6 bases, V lost 2 bases, and 14 bases had no gene match. The CDR3 runs to 20 residues. The TCR comes from a female donor in good health, enrolled as a control in a pregnancy study. V is TRBV9 and J is TRBJ2-1; TRBD2 aligns across 16 bases. The sample consisted of peripheral blood, taken in the second trimester of pregnancy. DNA of the CDR3: TGTGCCAGCAGCGTCAAGGGGGGACTAGCGGGGGGGCTGCAGGGCAATGAGCAGTTCTTC. Translating it yields CASSVKGGLAGGLQGNEQFF.